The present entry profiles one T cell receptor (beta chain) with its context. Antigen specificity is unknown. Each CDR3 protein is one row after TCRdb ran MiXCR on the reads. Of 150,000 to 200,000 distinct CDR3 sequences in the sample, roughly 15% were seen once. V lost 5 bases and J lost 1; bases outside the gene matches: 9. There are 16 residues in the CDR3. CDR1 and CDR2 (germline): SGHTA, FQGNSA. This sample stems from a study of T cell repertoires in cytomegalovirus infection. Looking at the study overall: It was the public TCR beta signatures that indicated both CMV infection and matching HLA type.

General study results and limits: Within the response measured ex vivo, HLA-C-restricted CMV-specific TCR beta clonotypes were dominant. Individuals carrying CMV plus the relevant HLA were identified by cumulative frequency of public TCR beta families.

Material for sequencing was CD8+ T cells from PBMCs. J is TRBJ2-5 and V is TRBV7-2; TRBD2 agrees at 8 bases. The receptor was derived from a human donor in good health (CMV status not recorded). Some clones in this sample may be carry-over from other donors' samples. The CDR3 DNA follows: TGTGCCAGCAGCCCTATAGCGGGGTTGGGCCAAGAGACCCAGTACTTC. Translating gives CASSPIAGLGQETQYF.